This TCR beta chain was profiled in a study of cytomegalovirus exposure and HLA in healthy donors (dated 2017 in TCRdb). At the level of the whole study: An earlier analysis of several hundred of the donors reported 250 to 350 Gb of sequence data and 100 million to 120 million unique TCR beta sequences obtained from around 180 million T cells. Around 300 gigabases of sequencing data and some 85 million unique TCR sequences were included in an early release covering roughly 600 HLA-typed donors. The genetic ancestry cluster associated with self-reported Caucasian donors included roughly 84% of the approximately 410 genotyped donors. The study was designed to test whether signatures of past pathogen exposure could be identified by cataloging public T cell receptors. The study used immunosequencing to profile the T cell repertoires of under 700 subjects and linked those repertoires to cytomegalovirus serostatus. Along with the roughly 700-subject first cohort, a separate validation cohort of over 90 different subjects was used. The study combined high-throughput TCR immunosequencing, statistical association of individual TCRs with disease status, and machine learning to predict cytomegalovirus infection status. A later analysis re-analyzed previously published TCR beta repertoires from 666 donors and added high-resolution HLA genotyping to study TCR occurrence patterns. In the later analysis, no new phenotypic data were used to find candidate immune exposures; instead, reliance was placed on TCR beta sequences and their occurrence across donors. An earlier analysis of some 500 of the donors applied high-throughput TCR beta sequencing to assess whether each TCR beta V gene segment acted as functional or pseudogenic. Alongside the repertoire data, information on donor age, sex, ethnicity and CMV serostatus was compiled. Genome-wide SNP genotypes for about 65% of the roughly 700 donors were used in a later genetic analysis, which treated that subset as a discovery cohort. All discovery cohort repertoires had been generated on a single sequencing platform. Class I and class II HLA loci were covered by the typing at four-digit resolution. Typing coverage differed by locus: A, B, C, DRB1 and DQB1 were typed in roughly 620-640 donors, DQA1 in about 510, DPA1 in some 610, and DPB1 in 472. Because of strong linkage in the cohort, four to six DR-DQ haplotypes were treated as single units for association and clustering. Among about 400 genotyped donors of the cohort, an average of roughly 230,000 unique TCR beta nucleotide sequences was sequenced per donor, of which about 19% were non-productive.

Reading from cysteine to phenylalanine, the CDR3 counts 13 amino acids. Only CDR3 DNA remains: 39 bases, in frame from the first base. The trim is 2 bases for V and 3 bases for J, with a gap of 8 bases between the germline ends. The germline V gene provides CDR1 SGHRS and CDR2 YFSETQ. The paper as a whole reports these results and caveats: Cytomegalovirus status was reported to be diagnosed by the classifier with high specificity and sensitivity in both the original and validation cohorts. When HLA alleles, especially DR and DQ, strongly co-occurred, TCR associations were difficult to assign to individual alleles. Because the 87-base-pair reads could not distinguish some IMGT-functional V segments, including TRBV6-2 and TRBV6-3, those segments were excluded. The presence/absence analyses assumed that sequencing depth was roughly uniform across donors, and that assumption may not be true. This cohort had only TCR beta chains sequenced, and the lack of alpha or paired-chain data limited which features could be detected. For the cohort, immune exposure information was limited to CMV serostatus. A further reported finding was that TCR beta sequences accurately predicted the HLA-A and HLA-B alleles for most subjects in the first cohort. In a later genetic analysis, a missense DCLRE1C variant was associated with V-gene and J-gene trimming of TCR beta chains, and the association was replicated in an independent cohort. The authors suggested that the approach could potentially be extended to other disease states and immunological phenotypes. According to a later analysis, parvovirus B19, influenza, CMV and Epstein-Barr virus appeared linked to several top co-occurrence clusters. In the study, 150 to 200 TCR beta chains were listed as associated with cytomegalovirus. In an earlier analysis of approximately 590 of the donors, most TCR beta V segments appeared in productive rearrangements about 87% or about 30% of the time, broadly matching IMGT annotations. Compared with equally common non-associated chains, HLA-associated TCR beta chains in a later analysis were more clonally expanded and had lower generation probabilities. A group of highly shared sequence variants was considered likely to be a technical artifact of the sequencing pipeline. In a later analysis, most CMV-associated TCR beta chains were found to appear HLA-restricted, with HLA associations seemingly driven largely by CMV exposure. Correlated functional status among segregating V segments might reflect linkage disequilibrium, but an unknown experimental factor could not be ruled out. HLA typing was unavailable for some donors at each locus, so association tests used only the typed subset. In a later analysis, TCR association rates were found to vary across HLA loci, with the most associated TCRs seen for DRB1 alleles and the fewest for HLA-C alleles. A few of the identified cytomegalovirus-associated TCR beta chains were confirmed in vitro to be specific for cytomegalovirus antigens. Because counts were too low, around 17 rarely observed V segments, including chromosome 9 orphons, were left out of the earlier analysis of 587 of the donors. Most TCR sequences were observed very rarely across donors, whereas some public TCRs were present in many individuals. In a later analysis, 16,951 TCR beta sequences were associated with specific HLA alleles at a false discovery rate of 0.05. A later genetic analysis reported fewer N-insertions in productive TCRs among donors in an Asian-associated ancestry cluster than the approximately 670-donor mean.

With regard to this clone: It has no known antigen specificity. Per-base qualities were not stored, and no clone one base away is much larger.

The cohort consisted of more than 650 healthy bone marrow donors. At the time of sampling, all cohort members were nominally healthy, though unrecorded immune exposures were likely present. The donor tested CMV seronegative, placing the donor among the approximately 400 seronegative members of the cohort. A peripheral blood sample was collected from each donor, and TCR beta sequencing was performed on peripheral blood mononuclear cells. Genomic DNA was extracted from the blood cell samples with the Qiagen DNeasy Blood Extraction Kit. The library was produced with the immunoSEQ multiplex PCR assay. For the multiplex PCR, a mixture combining 60 forward primers for TCR Vbeta segments and 13 reverse primers for TCR Jbeta segments was used. Amplification of the CDR3 region of rearranged TCR beta genes was performed with a multiplex PCR assay on genomic DNA. The amplified TCR beta libraries were sequenced on the Illumina HiSeq System as 87-base-pair reads. Per the source publication's procedure: A later analysis counted tens of millions of unique TCR beta chains across the 666 repertoires, and 10 million to 11 million of these chains were shared by at least two donors. Raw reads were error-corrected and collapsed into unique sequences with a nearest-neighbor algorithm that merged closely related sequences to remove PCR and sequencing errors. To assign V, D and J gene segments, CDR3 sequences were aligned to IMGT reference sequences. Each retained sequence needed at least a six-nucleotide match to both a V gene segment and a J gene segment. A rearrangement counted as productive if the CDR3 had no stop codons and remained in frame with V and J, and every other rearrangement counted as non-productive. CDR3 was defined according to IMGT convention as the region running from the second conserved V-encoded cysteine to the conserved J-encoded phenylalanine. The earlier analysis of a few hundred of the donors excluded sequences that lacked an unambiguous match to a single V gene segment. In an earlier analysis of around 600 of the donors, V segments were called functional above 56.7% productive rearrangements and were called segregating when the between-donor standard deviation exceeded 5%. A statistical classification framework was built to diagnose cytomegalovirus status from the catalog of TCR beta chain sequences. In a later analysis, TCR nucleotide sequences were compared against IMGT/GENE-DB human TR gene sequences so that V and J genes could be assigned. A later analysis assigned CDR3 sequences and most-parsimonious VDJ recombination scenarios with the TCRdist pipeline. In a later analysis, each TCR beta chain was defined by its CDR3 amino acid sequence together with its V-gene family, and reads without a unique V-gene family were excluded. In a later analysis, 450 to 600 highly shared, low-generation-probability nucleotide sequences were removed to address suspected cross-contamination and a sequencing artifact. In a later analysis, a clonal expansion index for each public chain was calculated from normalized within-repertoire ranks of inferred template counts. In a later analysis, generation probabilities were computed with a VDJ recombination model fitted to out-of-frame rearrangements, and the resulting probabilities were checked against IGoR. In a later analysis, TCR-TCR, TCR-HLA and TCR-CMV co-occurrence was scored with hypergeometric tests, and a repertoire-size bias correction was applied to TCR pairs. In a later analysis, false discovery rates were estimated by permuting HLA or CMV assignments 20 times. A later analysis grouped co-occurring TCRs with DBSCAN, adding TCRdist sequence similarity when clustering within HLA-allele-positive subsets. Repertoires with fewer than 30,000 or more than 120,000 public chains were left out of co-occurrence clustering, as were a few repertoires with anomalous nucleotide sharing. TCRdb holds this immuneACCESS table with in-frame rearrangements only. Some clones are missing; in checked studies, unresolved V genes explain under half, and the rest has no known cause. That table furnishes V, J and clone size, whereas the DNA furnished D and trimming. For this sample the table gives approximately 100,000 clones, of which around 74% were detected only once. The ten largest clones represent under 2% of the sample.

The sample consisted of PBMCs. This TCR derives from a woman between 35 and 50 years old in good health and CMV-seronegative. This chain is built from TRBV5-1 and TRBJ1-1; a tentative D call is TRBD1 (5 bases match). CDR3 loop: CASSLAGYTEAFF. The nucleotide sequence is TGCGCCAGCAGCTTAGCAGGGTACACTGAAGCTTTCTTT.